The sequence of this T cell receptor (beta chain) was determined in a study of cytomegalovirus exposure and HLA in healthy donors. Study in general: Early released data comprised around 80 million unique TCRs from HLA-typed donors. Findings of the study overall: As a later analysis showed, a missense DCLRE1C variant was linked to trimming of TCR beta V- and J-genes. A few chains tied to CMV proved CMV antigen-specific in vitro.

The PCR had 60 Vbeta and 13 Jbeta primers. How the authors handled the data: Per a later analysis, the number of unique TCR beta chains was some 82 million, of which 9 million to 14 million were shared. The repertoire was sequenced with immunoSEQ multiplex PCR; TCRdb's copy has only in-frame clones and lacks some. The DNA gave D and trimming, while V, J and clone size come from that table. The sample holds approximately 170,000 clones, around 78% seen once. This clone has a single count. The antigen remains unidentified. CDR1 is SNHLY and CDR2 is FYNNEI in the germline V gene. J gave up 2 bases and V 4 bases, and 8 bases lay outside the gene matches. This CDR3 is built from 15 residues.

What was sequenced was PBMCs. The chain links TRBV2 to TRBJ2-7; 7 bases fit TRBD2. This TCR came from a woman in her thirties in good health and CMV-seropositive. The CDR3 spells CASSAGGGPAYEQYF. CDR3 DNA sequence: TGTGCCAGCAGTGCGGGCGGGGGACCTGCCTACGAGCAGTACTTC.